This T cell receptor beta chain derives from a study of T cells in Graves' hyperthyroidism and ophthalmopathy. The study's findings and limits: A model built on 13 V-J features separated ophthalmopathy from stable hyperthyroidism.

Authors of the study amplified TCR beta CDR3 regions from RNA transcripts. The HTBI set primed first-round TCR CDR3 RT-PCR. Each CDR3 protein is one row after TCRdb ran MiXCR on the multiplex PCR reads. Here the sample spans roughly 740,000 distinct CDR3 sequences, about a sixth being singletons. This CDR3 has 16 amino acids. After removal of 4 bases from V and 7 bases from J, the junction contained 11 bases not matched to a gene. The germline CDR1 and CDR2 sequences are LNHDA and SQIVND (reference sequence). Concerning this clonotype: Its antigen is as yet unknown.

Patients aged 18 to 65 had newly diagnosed hyperthyroidism that had lasted under 2 months. This TCR derives from a man between 18 and 29 years old with Graves' hyperthyroidism. The sample taken for sequencing was blood. The chain has TRBV19 and TRBJ2-1; 9 nucleotides agree with TRBD1. The CDR3 nucleotides are TGTGCCAGTAGTACTCGGGGACAGGGTATGAGGAATGAGCAGTTCTTC. Translating gives CASSTRGQGMRNEQFF.